This passage covers 8 T cell receptor beta chains from one sample sequenced in a study of T-cell memory formation after mild COVID-19. A single record per CDR3 protein comes from TCRdb applying MiXCR to the 5' RACE reads. The repertoire consists of fewer than 700,000 distinct CDR3 sequences, with roughly 20% occurring once and the leading ten covering around 9.2%. Specimen: PBMCs or a T cell subset sorted from them (not recorded which). Receptor source: an adult woman who had mild COVID-19 (a few samples of this study predate the infection). Cell type and time point are not known.

This clonotype was recorded at least ten times. This chain connects TRBV9 to TRBJ2-1; TRBD2 agrees at 8 bases. J lost 10 bases, V lost 3 bases, and 12 bases had no gene match. There are 15 residues in the CDR3. Per germline, CDR1 SGDLS and CDR2 YYNGEE. CDR3 sequence (DNA): TGTGCCAGCAGCGAATGTACGGGGGGGCCTTGCGAGCAGTTCTTC. Amino acids: CASSECTGGPCEQFF. The complete variable domain, with remaining parts taken from reference TRBV9 and TRBJ2-1, reads DSGVTQTPKHLITATGQRVTLRCSPRSGDLSVYWYQQSLDQGLQFLIQYYNGEERAKGNILERFSAQQFPDLHSELNLSSLELGDSALYFCASSECTGGPCEQFFGPGTRLTVL.

This clonotype was detected a few times. This chain joins TRBV5-6 and TRBJ2-7, with D tentatively TRBD2 (5 bases). This CDR3 has 14 amino acids. The V end was cut by 2 bases, the J end by 2 bases, with 11 bases between. Per the germline V gene, CDR1 is SGHDT and CDR2 is YYEEEE. The CDR3 is CASSFRRRTYEQYF. CDR3 sequence (DNA): TGTGCCAGCAGCTTCCGGAGGCGGACCTACGAGCAGTACTTC.

This clonotype was seen many times. The chain carries TRBV5-1 and TRBJ2-7; no clear D. Germline V lookup: CDR1 SGHRS, CDR2 YFSETQ. V lost 4 bases to trimming and J lost 4 bases, with 9 bases between them. The CDR3 loop spans 12 amino acids. The CDR3, as DNA: TGCGCCAGCAGCGATAAATCGTACGAGCAGTACTTC. This sequence encodes CASSDKSYEQYF. Full variable domain (outside the CDR3, taken from reference TRBV5-1 and TRBJ2-7): KAGVTQTPRYLIKTRGQQVTLSCSPISGHRSVSWYQQTPGQGLQFLFEYFSETQRNKGNFPGRFSGRQFSNSRSEMNVSTLELGDSALYLCASSDKSYEQYFGPGTRLTVT.

This chain connects TRBV5-4 to TRBJ2-7; tentative D call: TRBD2 (5 bases). The V end lost 1 base, the J end lost 4 bases, and 12 bases lay between the germline ends. This CDR3 comprises 14 residues. Germline CDR1 SGHNT, CDR2 YYREEE (reference sequence). In DNA, the CDR3 is TGTGCCAGCAGCTTGAGCCCCGGGGAGTACGAGCAGTACTTC. Encoded protein: CASSLSPGEYEQYF.

The table lists this clonotype with a few counts. CDR3 sequence: CSVEGGDTYEQYF. The CDR3 region has the DNA TGCAGCGTTGAAGGGGGGGACACCTACGAGCAGTACTTC. The V and J genes are TRBV29-1 and TRBJ2-7, with D perhaps given as TRBD1 or TRBD2 (6 bases each). V was shortened by 1 base and J by 2 bases, with 9 bases between the two germline ends. Germline values: CDR1 SQVTM, CDR2 ANQGSEA. The CDR3 extends over 13 amino acids.

The V and J genes are TRBV12-3 or TRBV12-4 and TRBJ2-5, with 11 bases aligning to TRBD2. With V trimmed by 5 bases and J by 5 bases, 10 bases remained unmatched. The CDR3 has 16 amino acids. CDR3: CASSALETSGTETQYF. The DNA for the CDR3 is TGTGCCAGCAGTGCCTTGGAGACTAGCGGGACCGAGACCCAGTACTTC.

This clonotype has at least ten counts. This chain links TRBV6-6 with TRBJ2-7, with 10 bases identical to TRBD1. CDR1 is MNHNY, CDR2 SVGAGI, per germline (reference sequence). Losses at the gene ends were 6 bases for V and 4 bases for J; bases not matched to a gene: 9. The CDR3 is made up of 15 amino acids. The CDR3 nucleotides read TGTGCCAGCAGCATCGGGACAGGGGTTCGGTACGAGCAGTACTTC. Protein: CASSIGTGVRYEQYF.

This clonotype was counted only a few times. The chain carries TRBV3-1 and TRBJ1-2; 7 bases fit TRBD1. The V gene end was trimmed by 1 base and the J gene end by 7 bases; junction bases not matched to a gene: 6. This CDR3 has 14 residues. The germline CDR1 and CDR2 sequences are LGHDT and YNNKEL (reference sequence). CDR3 loop: CASSQATGAGGYTF. The CDR3 nucleotides are TGTGCCAGCAGCCAAGCAACAGGGGCCGGTGGCTACACCTTC.